This TCR beta chain was recorded in a study of T cell responses to AZD1222 COVID-19 vaccine. This CDR3 is built from 14 residues. Trimming cost V 4 bases and J 1 base, with 12 bases left between them. The germline gives CDR1 SGHRS, CDR2 YFSETQ. TCRdb keeps only in-frame clones here, not all; method: immunoSEQ multiplex PCR. Of tens of thousands of clones in the sample, more than 85% were seen once. The sequence came from an adult who received the AZD1222 COVID-19 vaccine. The input for sequencing was peripheral blood, taken 28 days after the second AZD1222 dose. The chain employs TRBV5-1 and TRBJ2-7; maybe TRBD2 (5 bases). The CDR3 reads CASSPGGGSYEQYF. The CDR3 nucleotides read TGCGCCAGCAGCCCCGGAGGCGGGTCCTACGAGCAGTACTTC.